These 25 T cell receptor beta chains were all obtained from the same sample, sequenced in a study of T cells in localized non-small cell lung cancer. Using immunoSEQ multiplex PCR, the repertoire was profiled, and TCRdb retains in-frame clones only, with some absent. Counted here are about 82,000 clones, 60% to 85% occurring once; the ten biggest clones make up around 21%. Sequenced material: PBMCs, taken before any cancer treatment. The receptors stem from a man aged 35 to 69 with stage II squamous cell lung carcinoma.

The chain uses TRBV7-9 and TRBJ2-3; D is uncertain. The CDR3 length is 14 residues. Trimming took off 3 bases at V and 4 bases at J, with 11 bases between the two ends. CDR1 is SEHNR, CDR2 FQNEAQ, per germline (reference sequence). The CDR3 sequence: CASSFSNSADTQYF. CDR3 in DNA: TGTGCCAGCAGCTTCAGTAACAGCGCAGATACGCAGTATTTT.

This sequence joins TRBV29-1 and TRBJ1-2, with D maybe TRBD1 (5 bases). Germline V gene sequence: CDR1 SQVTM, CDR2 ANQGSEA. V gave up 6 bases and J gave up 4 bases, with 9 bases separating them. This CDR3 region has 11 residues. CDR3: CSVDIGYGYTF. The CDR3 DNA follows: TGCAGCGTGGACATTGGCTATGGCTACACCTTC.

The rearrangement uses TRBV2 and TRBJ2-7, with D tentatively TRBD1 or TRBD2 (5 bases each). From germline, CDR1 is SNHLY and CDR2 FYNNEI. The V gene lost 7 bases and the J gene lost 2 bases, with 15 bases spanning the gap. The CDR3 has 14 residues. CDR3 sequence: CASTFGTGPYEQYF. The CDR3 DNA sequence: TGTGCCAGCACCTTCGGGACCGGCCCCTACGAGCAGTACTTC.

V and J are TRBV6-5 and TRBJ2-7; possibly TRBD1 or TRBD2 for D (5 bases each). Germline CDR1 MNHEY, CDR2 SVGAGI. With 3 bases removed from V and 6 bases from J, the gap between germline ends came to 12 bases. CDR3 length: 13 amino acids. The CDR3 DNA sequence: TGTGCCAGCAGTTATGTCAGGGAGTCCGAGCAGTACTTC. Translated: CASSYVRESEQYF.

The chain joins TRBV7-9 to TRBJ2-1; weak D call: TRBD1 (6 bases). The germline V gene has CDR1 SEHNR and CDR2 FQNEAQ (reference sequence). V lost 2 bases and J lost 7, with 6 bases in between. The CDR3 contains 12 residues. CDR3 sequence (DNA): TGTGCCAGCAGCTTACAGGGGAATGAGCAGTTCTTC. Translating gives CASSLQGNEQFF.

This clone was observed once. The V call is TRBV5-1, the J call TRBJ2-7, with 8 bases matching TRBD1. Germline lookup yields CDR1 SGHRS and CDR2 YFSETQ. The CDR3 is made up of 14 amino acids. With 4 bases clipped from V and 2 bases from J, the junction kept 5 bases outside the gene matches. CDR3 in amino acids: CASSPDRVPYEQYF. The DNA of the CDR3 is TGCGCCAGCAGCCCGGACAGGGTCCCCTACGAGCAGTACTTC.

The rearrangement joins TRBV5-1 to TRBJ2-1, with D possibly matching TRBD2 (5 bases). V lost 0 bases, J lost 7 bases, and 8 bases lay in between. From germline, CDR1 is SGHRS and CDR2 YFSETQ. The CDR3 spans 13 residues. CDR3 amino acids: CASSLGERNEQFF. In DNA form, the CDR3 reads TGCGCCAGCAGCTTGGGAGAGCGGAATGAGCAGTTCTTC.

The chain uses TRBV18 and TRBJ1-3; D gene ambiguous. Trimming left V 3 bases short and J 2 bases short, with 8 bases between. Germline CDR1 and CDR2: KGHSH and LQKENI. CDR3 length: 14 amino acids. The DNA of the CDR3 is TGTGCCAGCTCACCGCAGGATGCTGGAAACACCATATATTTT. This gives the protein CASSPQDAGNTIYF.

This chain connects TRBV6-6 to TRBJ1-2; D perhaps matches TRBD1 (5 bases). CDR3 length equals 13 residues. CDR1 MNHNY and CDR2 SVGAGI come from the germline V gene (reference sequence). V was clipped by 3 bases and J by 6 bases, with 11 bases between them. This CDR3 is CASSYLQTDGYTF. The CDR3 DNA follows: TGTGCCAGCAGTTATTTGCAGACAGATGGCTACACCTTC.

J is TRBJ2-7 and V is TRBV18; 8 bases map to TRBD1. The CDR3 contains 14 residues. Trimming took 7 bases from V and 5 from J; bases not matched to a gene: 10. The germline gives CDR1 KGHSH, CDR2 LQKENI. DNA for the CDR3: TGTGCCAGCTTTTCGCAGGACAGGGCTAACGAGCAGTACTTC. It codes for CASFSQDRANEQYF. The whole variable domain, filled in from reference TRBV18 and TRBJ2-7, reads NAGVMQNPRHLVRRRGQEARLRCSPMKGHSHVYWYRQLPEEGLKFMVYLQKENIIDESGMPKERFSAEFPKEGPSILRIQQVVRGDSAAYFCASFSQDRANEQYFGPGTRLTVT.

V is TRBV13 and J is TRBJ1-1; TRBD1 matches 11 bases. Losses at the gene ends were 3 bases for V and 5 bases for J; bases not matched to a gene: 2. Per the germline V gene, CDR1 is PRHDT and CDR2 is FYEKMQ (reference sequence). The CDR3 extends over 14 amino acids. DNA of the CDR3: TGTGCCAGCAGCTTTGGGACAGGGGGGACTGAAGCTTTCTTT. The encoded protein is CASSFGTGGTEAFF.

CDR3 amino acids: CASSFQGAGETQYF. CDR3 bases: TGTGCCAGCAGCTTCCAGGGGGCGGGAGAGACCCAGTACTTC. The chain joins TRBV7-3 to TRBJ2-5; TRBD1 aligns across 8 bases. This CDR3 contains 14 residues. Germline CDR1 is SGHTA and CDR2 is FQGTGA. The trim removed 3 bases at V and 4 bases at J, leaving 4 bases unmatched.

The genes are TRBV7-2 and TRBJ1-3, with 7 bases aligning to TRBD1. Germline V gives CDR1 SGHTA, CDR2 FQGNSA. The CDR3 spans 16 residues. With 0 bases clipped from V and 0 bases from J, the junction kept 2 bases outside the gene matches. The chain's CDR3 is CASSLATGLSGNTIYF. In DNA, the CDR3 is TGTGCCAGCAGCTTAGCGACAGGGCTCTCTGGAAACACCATATATTTT. Together with reference TRBV7-2 and TRBJ1-3, the CDR3 gives the full variable domain: GAGVSQSPSNKVTEKGKDVELRCDPISGHTALYWYRQSLGQGLEFLIYFQGNSAPDKSGLPSDRFSAERTGGSVSTLTIQRTQQEDSAVYLCASSLATGLSGNTIYFGEGSWLTVV.

CDR3 DNA: TGTGCCAGCAGTACCCCGGCCTCAGGGGAGACCCAGTACTTC. Amino acid sequence: CASSTPASGETQYF. V and J are TRBV7-6 and TRBJ2-5, with a possible D match to TRBD1 (5 bases). The length of the CDR3 is 14 residues. From germline, CDR1 is SGHVS and CDR2 FNYEAQ. Trimming cost V 6 bases and J 5 bases, with 16 bases left between them.

The chain couples TRBV5-8 to TRBJ2-7; possibly TRBD1 or TRBD2 for D (5 bases each). This CDR3 spans 16 amino acids. The germline V and J ends were trimmed by 7 bases and 0 bases, with 20 bases remaining between them. CDR1 and CDR2 (germline): SGHTS, YDEGEE. CDR3 coding DNA: TGTGCCAGCGCCTGGCCCGGGACGGGAAGCTCCTACGAGCAGTACTTC. It specifies CASAWPGTGSSYEQYF. The complete variable domain, with remaining parts taken from reference TRBV5-8 and TRBJ2-7, reads EAGVTQSPTHLIKTRGQQATLRCSPISGHTSVYWYQQALGLGLQFLLWYDEGEERNRGNFPPRFSGRQFPNYSSELNVNALELEDSALYLCASAWPGTGSSYEQYFGPGTRLTVT.

The CDR3 region is CASSRQVLGYFYGDNEQFF. In nucleotides, the CDR3 is TGTGCCAGTTCTCGACAGGTGCTGGGATACTTCTATGGGGACAATGAGCAGTTCTTC. The chain has TRBV19 and TRBJ2-1, with D possibly matching TRBD1 (6 bases). Trimming shortened V by 8 bases and J by 5 bases, and 31 bases separated the two germline ends. This CDR3 comprises 19 residues. Germline V lookup: CDR1 LNHDA, CDR2 SQIVND (reference sequence).

This clone was found once. J is TRBJ2-3 and V is TRBV2, with D perhaps being TRBD1 or TRBD2 (5 bases each). Trimming removed 4 bases from V and 5 bases from J, with 10 bases in between. The CDR3 sequence is 13 residues long. The germline V gene has CDR1 SNHLY and CDR2 FYNNEI. The CDR3 here is CASSGGAGDTQYF. Written as DNA, the CDR3 is TGTGCCAGCAGTGGAGGGGCGGGAGATACGCAGTATTTT.

The chain recombines TRBV4-3 with TRBJ2-7; D remains unclear. V was shortened by 1 base and J by 3 bases, with 10 bases between the two germline ends. This CDR3 spans 14 amino acids. Germline CDR1 LGHNA, CDR2 YSLEER. The CDR3 is CASSQGVGNYEQYF. The CDR3 DNA is TGCGCCAGCAGCCAAGGAGTTGGCAACTACGAGCAGTACTTC.

The chain is built from TRBV19 and TRBJ1-5; D unresolved. Germline V gives CDR1 LNHDA, CDR2 SQIVND (reference sequence). The V gene lost 4 bases and the J gene lost 4 bases, with 11 bases spanning the gap. The length of the CDR3 is 14 residues. The CDR3 nucleotides are TGTGCCAGTAGTAAGGATAGAGCAAATCAGCCCCAGCATTTT. Its translation is CASSKDRANQPQHF.

This chain joins TRBV5-1 and TRBJ1-2; 9 bases fit TRBD1. Germline V gene lookup returns CDR1 SGHRS and CDR2 YFSETQ. V lost 7 bases and J lost 8; bases outside the gene matches: 6. CDR3 length: 12 amino acids. CDR3 DNA: TGCGCCAGCTCGGACAGGGGTGAAGGCTACACCTTC. It yields the protein CASSDRGEGYTF.

The chain is built from TRBV2 and TRBJ2-1; D possibly matches TRBD1 or TRBD2 (6 bases each). CDR1 SNHLY and CDR2 FYNNEI come from the germline V gene. V shed 7 bases and J shed 9 bases, with 22 bases lying between them. CDR3 length: 15 amino acids. For the CDR3, the DNA is TGTGCCAGCAAGGACTACCAGGGGTATGGTTCTGAGCAGTTCTTC. The encoded protein is CASKDYQGYGSEQFF.

This clone showed up just once. The V and J genes are TRBV11-2 and TRBJ2-7; D is possibly TRBD2 (5 bases). The CDR3 extends over 12 amino acids. In germline, CDR1 is SGHAT, CDR2 FQNNGV. Trimming shortened V by 3 bases and J by 6 bases, and 9 bases separated the two germline ends. CDR3 in amino acids: CASSFGAVEQYF. CDR3 nucleotide sequence: TGTGCCAGCAGCTTTGGAGCGGTCGAGCAGTACTTC.

The rearrangement uses TRBV19 and TRBJ2-1; D remains ambiguous. Germline V gives CDR1 LNHDA, CDR2 SQIVND (reference sequence). The CDR3 contains 12 residues. Trimming removed 3 bases at V and 6 bases at J, with 6 bases between. The CDR3 DNA reads as TGTGCCAGTAGTATCGTTGGCAATGAGCAGTTCTTC. It yields the protein CASSIVGNEQFF.

This clone was picked up one time. The rearrangement uses TRBV5-1 and TRBJ2-2, with D uncertain. The CDR3 is 15 residues long. Germline V CDR1 and CDR2: SGHRS, YFSETQ. With 2 bases removed from V and 0 bases from J, the gap between germline ends came to 8 bases. CDR3 sequence: CASSFRPTNTGELFF. Here the CDR3 DNA reads TGCGCCAGCAGCTTCCGGCCAACGAACACCGGGGAGCTGTTTTTT.

The chain has TRBV7-2 and TRBJ1-3; D is uncertain. V lost 5 bases, J lost 0 bases, and 5 bases lay in between. Germline V gene sequence: CDR1 SGHTA, CDR2 FQGNSA. This CDR3 is 13 amino acids long. CDR3 residues: CASSPTSGNTIYF. CDR3 nucleotide sequence: TGTGCCAGCAGCCCGACCTCTGGAAACACCATATATTTT.